The following is a TCR beta chain sequence with its context. Its antigen remains unidentified. The sequencing of unsorted PBMC DNA took place on ten immunoSEQ deep assay plates. The authors' processing: ImmunoSEQ junction-only sequences lacked quality scores, so their filtering differed. The protocol was immunoSEQ multiplex PCR, while the TCRdb copy is restricted to in-frame clones and leaves out a portion. V and J calls and clone size are as listed in that table; D and trimming were resolved from the DNA. The repertoire holds 400,000 to 600,000 clones, with over 75% as singletons. Donors, healthy HIV-negative adults, lacked recent acute infections or vaccinations. These data are taken from a study of shared clonotypes between healthy human individuals. General study findings and limits: It was anticipated that sequencing depth would influence how many clonotypes donors shared.

V was clipped by 6 bases and J by 8 bases, with 14 bases between them. Per germline, CDR1 MNHEY and CDR2 SMNVEV (reference sequence). The CDR3 has 13 amino acids. What was sequenced was PBMCs. V is TRBV27 and J is TRBJ2-1; D is unclear. The receptor's source is a woman between 35 and 50 years old in good health. Some clones in this sample may be carry-over from other donors' samples. The CDR3: CASRVSGSHEQFF. The CDR3 region has the DNA TGTGCCAGCAGGGTTTCTGGATCCCATGAGCAGTTCTTC.